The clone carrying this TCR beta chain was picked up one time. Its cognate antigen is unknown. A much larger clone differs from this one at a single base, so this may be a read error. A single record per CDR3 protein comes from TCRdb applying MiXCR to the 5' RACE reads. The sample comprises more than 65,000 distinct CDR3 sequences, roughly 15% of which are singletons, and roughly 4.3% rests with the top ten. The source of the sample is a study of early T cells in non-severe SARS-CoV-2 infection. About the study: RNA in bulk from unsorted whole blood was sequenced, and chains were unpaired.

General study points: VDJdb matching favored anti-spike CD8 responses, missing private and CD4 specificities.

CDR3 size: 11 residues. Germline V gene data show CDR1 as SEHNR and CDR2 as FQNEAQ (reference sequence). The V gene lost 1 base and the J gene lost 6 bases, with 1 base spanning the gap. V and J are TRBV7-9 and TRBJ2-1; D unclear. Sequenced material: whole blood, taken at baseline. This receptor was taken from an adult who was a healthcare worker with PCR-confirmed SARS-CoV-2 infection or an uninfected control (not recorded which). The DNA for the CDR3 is TGTGCCAGCAGCTTAGGCAATGAGCAGTTCTTC. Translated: CASSLGNEQFF. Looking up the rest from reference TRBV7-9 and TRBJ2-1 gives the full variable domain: DTGVSQNPRHKITKRGQNVTFRCDPISEHNRLYWYRQTLGQGPEFLTYFQNEAQLEKSRLLSDRFSAERPKGSFSTLEIQRTEQGDSAMYLCASSLGNEQFFGPGTRLTVL.